This T cell receptor (beta chain) comes out of a study of blood T cell repertoires in COVID-19. Overall study: The origin of the acute and convalescent COVID-19 samples was the United States, Italy and Spain. Nucleic acid was either cDNA or gDNA, and it came from T cells, B-cell-depleted T cells, or PBMCs.

Authors' processing steps: Reference gene primers were amplified, and this amplification served to estimate nucleated cell counts. Assay used: immunoSEQ multiplex PCR; TCRdb lists only in-frame clones, some missing. V and J calls and clone size are those listed in that table; D and trimming were worked out from the DNA. In the table there are 250,000 to 350,000 clones, about 93% of which are singletons. CDR1 and CDR2 (germline): MDHEN, SYDVKM. V was clipped by 7 bases and J by 5 bases, with 9 bases between them. The CDR3 is made up of 12 amino acids. The clonotype was recovered from a woman in her twenties or thirties with COVID-19, enrolled during active disease. V usage is TRBV28 and J usage is TRBJ1-5; D is uncertain. The sequenced sample was peripheral blood. CDR3 amino acids: CASKGGHQPQHF. The CDR3 coding sequence is TGTGCCAGCAAAGGAGGGCATCAGCCCCAGCATTTT. Full variable domain (remainder filled in from reference TRBV28 and TRBJ1-5): DVKVTQSSRYLVKRTGEKVFLECVQDMDHENMFWYRQDPGLGLRLIYFSYDVKMKEKGDIPEGYSVSREKKERFSLILESASTNQTSMYLCASKGGHQPQHFGDGTRLSIL.